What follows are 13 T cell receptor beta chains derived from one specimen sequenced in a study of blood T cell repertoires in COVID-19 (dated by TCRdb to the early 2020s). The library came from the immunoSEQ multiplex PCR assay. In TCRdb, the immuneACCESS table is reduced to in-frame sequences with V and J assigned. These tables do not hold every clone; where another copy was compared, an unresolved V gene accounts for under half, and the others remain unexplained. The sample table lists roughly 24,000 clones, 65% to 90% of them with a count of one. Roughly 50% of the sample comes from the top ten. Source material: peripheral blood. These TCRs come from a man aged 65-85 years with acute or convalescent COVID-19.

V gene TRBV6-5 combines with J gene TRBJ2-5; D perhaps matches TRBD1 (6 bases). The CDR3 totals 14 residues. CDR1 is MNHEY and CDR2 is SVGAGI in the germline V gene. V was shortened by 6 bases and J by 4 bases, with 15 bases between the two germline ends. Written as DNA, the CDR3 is TGTGCCAGCAGAACTACAGGGACCCCAGAGACCCAGTACTTC. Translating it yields CASRTTGTPETQYF.

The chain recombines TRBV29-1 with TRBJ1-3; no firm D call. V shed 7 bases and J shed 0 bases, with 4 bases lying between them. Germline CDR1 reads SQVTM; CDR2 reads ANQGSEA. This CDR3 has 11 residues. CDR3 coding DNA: TGCAGCGGGAGCTCTGGAAACACCATATATTTT. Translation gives CSGSSGNTIYF.

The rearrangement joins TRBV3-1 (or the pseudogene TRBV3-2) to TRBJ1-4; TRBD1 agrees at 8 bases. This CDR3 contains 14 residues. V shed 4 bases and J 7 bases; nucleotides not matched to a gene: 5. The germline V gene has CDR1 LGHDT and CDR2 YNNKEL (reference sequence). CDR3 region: CASSPQGAREKLFF. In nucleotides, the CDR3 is TGTGCCAGCAGCCCTCAGGGGGCACGTGAAAAACTGTTTTTT.

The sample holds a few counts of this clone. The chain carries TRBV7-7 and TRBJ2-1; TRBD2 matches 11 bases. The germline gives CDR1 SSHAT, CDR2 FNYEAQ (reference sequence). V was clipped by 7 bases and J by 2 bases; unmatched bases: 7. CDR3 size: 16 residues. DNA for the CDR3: TGTGCCAGCACCCCGATGACTAGCGGGGCCTACAATGAGCAGTTCTTC. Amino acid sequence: CASTPMTSGAYNEQFF.

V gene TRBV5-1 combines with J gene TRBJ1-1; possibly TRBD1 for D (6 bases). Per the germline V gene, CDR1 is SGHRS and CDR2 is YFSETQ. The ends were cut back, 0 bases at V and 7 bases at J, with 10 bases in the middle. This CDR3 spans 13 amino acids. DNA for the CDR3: TGCGCCAGCAGCTTGGGACAGGATTTTGAAGCTTTCTTT. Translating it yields CASSLGQDFEAFF.

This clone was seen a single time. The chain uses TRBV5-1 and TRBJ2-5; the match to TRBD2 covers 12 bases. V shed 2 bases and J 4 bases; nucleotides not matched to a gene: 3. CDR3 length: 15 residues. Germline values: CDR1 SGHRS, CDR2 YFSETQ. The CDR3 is CASSFGLAGPETQYF. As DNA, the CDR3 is TGCGCCAGCAGCTTTGGACTAGCGGGGCCAGAGACCCAGTACTTC.

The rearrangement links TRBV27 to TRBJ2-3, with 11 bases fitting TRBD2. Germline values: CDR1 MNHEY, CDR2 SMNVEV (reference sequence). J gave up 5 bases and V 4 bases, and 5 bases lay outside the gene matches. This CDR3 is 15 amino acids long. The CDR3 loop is CASSSLAGEGDTQYF. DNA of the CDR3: TGTGCCAGCAGTTCACTAGCGGGAGAAGGAGATACGCAGTATTTT.

The CDR3 loop reads CASSLVGTGSYGYTF. CDR3 nucleotide sequence: TGTGCCAGCAGCTTGGTCGGGACAGGGTCCTATGGCTACACCTTC. The chain uses TRBV5-4 and TRBJ1-2; 9 bases fit TRBD1. This CDR3 region has 15 residues. Germline trimming cut 0 bases from V and 4 bases from J; bases unmatched to any gene: 4. The germline gives CDR1 SGHNT, CDR2 YYREEE (reference sequence).

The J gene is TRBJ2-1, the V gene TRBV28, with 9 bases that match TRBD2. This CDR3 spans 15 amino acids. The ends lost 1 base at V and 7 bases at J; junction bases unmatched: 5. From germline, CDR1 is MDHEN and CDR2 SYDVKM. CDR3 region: CASSLLSGRNNEQFF. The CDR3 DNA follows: TGTGCCAGCAGTTTATTGAGCGGGAGGAATAATGAGCAGTTCTTC.

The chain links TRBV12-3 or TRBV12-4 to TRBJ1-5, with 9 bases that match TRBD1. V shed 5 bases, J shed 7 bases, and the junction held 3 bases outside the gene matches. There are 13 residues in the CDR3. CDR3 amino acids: CASSRDRGQPQHF. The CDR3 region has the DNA TGTGCCAGCAGTCGAGACAGGGGGCAGCCCCAGCATTTT.

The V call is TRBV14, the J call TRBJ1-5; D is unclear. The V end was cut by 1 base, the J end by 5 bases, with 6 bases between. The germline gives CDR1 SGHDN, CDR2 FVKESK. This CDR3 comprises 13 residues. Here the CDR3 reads CASSQGPDQPQHF. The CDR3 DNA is TGTGCCAGCAGCCAAGGTCCCGATCAGCCCCAGCATTTT.

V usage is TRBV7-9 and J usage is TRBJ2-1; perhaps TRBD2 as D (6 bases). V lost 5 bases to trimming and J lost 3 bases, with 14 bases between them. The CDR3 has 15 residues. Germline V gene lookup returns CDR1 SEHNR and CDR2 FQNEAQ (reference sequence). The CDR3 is CASSQSGGFYNEQFF. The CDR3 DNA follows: TGTGCCAGCAGCCAGTCCGGGGGTTTCTACAATGAGCAGTTCTTC.

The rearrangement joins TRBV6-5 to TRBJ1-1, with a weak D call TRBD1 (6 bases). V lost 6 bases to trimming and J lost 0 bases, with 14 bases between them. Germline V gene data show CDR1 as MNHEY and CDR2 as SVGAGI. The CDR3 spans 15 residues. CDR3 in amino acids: CASSLDEGVNTEAFF. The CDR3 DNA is TGTGCCAGCAGCCTTGACGAGGGGGTGAACACTGAAGCTTTCTTT.